This T cell receptor beta chain was identified in a study of identical twins. Whole-study findings and limits: Beta out-of-frame sequences displayed a weaker excess of sharing between twins. Beta clonotypes that were abundant in cord blood contained fewer insertions, a pattern absent from memory repertoires. Zero-insertion analyses could be partly confounded by invariant MAIT and iNKT cells.

This clonotype showed up many times. Its target is unknown. Each cDNA held unique molecular identifiers, and template switching gave it a universal primer site. MiXCR was run by TCRdb on the 5' RACE reads, yielding one entry per CDR3 protein. The sample carries under 500,000 distinct CDR3 sequences, approximately 15% recorded once. These data also featured in a second study, about yellow fever vaccine responses in identical twins.

This clonotype originated in a woman between 18 and 30 years old in good health. Sequencing input: CD4+ T cells sorted from blood.

The CDR3 DNA sequence: TGTGCCAGCAGCCTATCTAGAACCGAGCAGTACTTC. This translates into CASSLSRTEQYF. The chain links TRBV12-3 or TRBV12-4 to TRBJ2-7; no definite D call. Trimming cost V 6 bases and J 6 bases, with 12 bases left between them. This CDR3 spans 12 amino acids.